This is a list of T cell receptor beta chains from one sample in a study of OX40 agonist ivuxolimab in advanced cancers. Sequenced by immunoSEQ multiplex PCR; TCRdb stores in-frame clones only, minus some. The sample lists 35,000 to 45,000 clones; 88% were seen once. Here the sequenced sample was CD4+ or CD8+ T cells sorted from blood, taken in a trial of the OX40 agonist ivuxolimab. The receptors derive from an adult with an advanced solid tumor such as melanoma, head and neck, liver or kidney cancer. CDR3s include the opening cysteine and the closing phenylalanine or tryptophan. D genes are given only for firm matches. Size is stated for part of the rows, as once, few or many counts, or as a class when the clone is expanded.

TRBV2,-,TRBD1,TRBJ1-2,TGTGCCAGCCACAGGGGTCTGTTGGGTGGCTACACCTTC,CASHRGLLGGYTF
TRBV7-3,few,-,TRBJ1-1,TGTGCCAGTCAGGGGAACACTGAAGCTTTCTTT,CASQGNTEAFF
TRBV7-9,-,-,TRBJ1-1,TGTGCCACCACTGTCCCTCGATCTGAAGCTTTCTTT,CATTVPRSEAFF
TRBV21-1,-,-,TRBJ2-1,TGTGCCAGCAGCAAAGCGCTATCCGAAAATTACAATGAGCAGTTCTTC,CASSKALSENYNEQFF
TRBV7-7,once,TRBD1,TRBJ2-3,TGTGCCAGCAGCACCGGACAGGGAACTACAGATACGCAGTATTTT,CASSTGQGTTDTQYF
TRBV7-9,once,-,TRBJ1-1,TGTGCCAGCAGCTTCAGAGGGGGGCTGGACACTGAAGCTTTCTTT,CASSFRGGLDTEAFF
TRBV7-8,-,-,TRBJ2-5,TGTGCCAGCAGCTTATTAGGCAGGGAGAGTCAAGAGACCCAGTACTTC,CASSLLGRESQETQYF
TRBV4-1,-,-,TRBJ1-5,TGCGCCAGCAGCCAAGACGGGCCCTATTCACAGCCCCAGCATTTT,CASSQDGPYSQPQHF
TRBV7-6,-,TRBD2,TRBJ2-3,TGTGCCAGCAGCTTAGTTAGCGGGGCGGTCACAGATACGCAGTATTTT,CASSLVSGAVTDTQYF
TRBV2,-,-,TRBJ1-4,TGTGCCGGAGGAAGTAGAGCTAATGAAAAACTGTTTTTT,CAGGSRANEKLFF
TRBV5-5,-,TRBD2,TRBJ2-1,TGTGCCAGCAGCTTGAGTAGCGGGGGCTACAATGAGCAGTTCTTC,CASSLSSGGYNEQFF
TRBV5-4,-,-,TRBJ1-1,TGTGCCAGCAGCTTAGTGCAAGGGAACACTGAAGCTTTCTTT,CASSLVQGNTEAFF
TRBV5-1,-,-,TRBJ1-2,TGCGCCAGCAGCTTGGAGGGGGGGCCCAACTATGGCTACACCTTC,CASSLEGGPNYGYTF
TRBV9,-,-,TRBJ2-5,TGTGCCAGCAGCGTCCGCGGGCAAGAGACCCAGTACTTC,CASSVRGQETQYF
TRBV6-1,-,-,TRBJ1-5,TGTGCCAGCAGTGAAGCGAGGGGTACTCAGCCCCAGCATTTT,CASSEARGTQPQHF
TRBV5-4,-,TRBD1,TRBJ2-7,TGTGCCAGCAGTCAGGACAGGGGGCCGGGAGAGCAGTACTTC,CASSQDRGPGEQYF
TRBV9,-,-,TRBJ1-3,TGTGCCAGCAGCGTAGAGGGAGATGGAAACACCATATATTTT,CASSVEGDGNTIYF
TRBV28,-,-,TRBJ2-3,TGTGCCAGCAGCCCGGACAACATGAATACGCAGTATTTT,CASSPDNMNTQYF
TRBV15,-,-,TRBJ2-3,TGTGCCACCAGCAGAGAGGTGACATTCACAGATACGCAGTATTTT,CATSREVTFTDTQYF
TRBV9,-,TRBD1,TRBJ2-7,TGTGCCAGCAGCGTAGAGGGGGCACCTCTGAGTGAGGAGCAGTACTTC,CASSVEGAPLSEEQYF
TRBV2,-,TRBD2,TRBJ2-7,TGTGCCAGCAGTGGTTTTGCGGGGGGGCCCTACGAGCAGTACTTC,CASSGFAGGPYEQYF
TRBV27,-,-,TRBJ1-5,TGTGCCAGCAGTTTTAAGGGCGGGGGCGTATATAGCAATCAGCCCCAGCATTTT,CASSFKGGGVYSNQPQHF
TRBV6-5,-,TRBD1,TRBJ1-5,TGTGCCAGCAGCCAGACAGGGGCCCACAATCAGCCCCAGCATTTT,CASSQTGAHNQPQHF
TRBV2,-,-,TRBJ1-2,TGTGCCAGCAGTGACTCGGCCTATGGCTACACCTTC,CASSDSAYGYTF
TRBV5-8,-,TRBD2,TRBJ2-3,TGTGCCAGCAGCCCTGGGGTGGTGACTAGCTCTGCAGATACGCAGTATTTT,CASSPGVVTSSADTQYF
TRBV11-2,-,TRBD1,TRBJ1-5,TGTGCCAGCAGTCCCGGGACAGGGCGCAATCAGCCCCAGCATTTT,CASSPGTGRNQPQHF
TRBV7-2,-,TRBD1,TRBJ1-4,TGTGCCAGCAGCTTATTTCGACAGGGGTATGAAAAACTGTTTTTT,CASSLFRQGYEKLFF
TRBV4-2,-,TRBD2,TRBJ2-1,TGTGCCAGCAGCCAAGGCGTGGGGGGGTACAATGAGCAGTTCTTC,CASSQGVGGYNEQFF
TRBV5-5,-,-,TRBJ2-7,TGTGCCAGCAGCTTTCGCCAGGACCGAGAAGCCTACGAGCAGTACTTC,CASSFRQDREAYEQYF
TRBV4-1,many,TRBD1,TRBJ1-1,TGCGCCAGCAGCCAAGATCCCGAGACAGGGAATGTTCTAGAGACTGAAGCTTTCTTT,CASSQDPETGNVLETEAFF
TRBV15,-,TRBD1,TRBJ1-4,TGTGCCACCAGCGGCCGGGACAGGGGGGAAGAAAAACTGTTTTTT,CATSGRDRGEEKLFF
TRBV6-1,-,-,TRBJ2-1,TGTGCCAGCAGTGACTGGACAGCCTACAATGAGCAGTTCTTC,CASSDWTAYNEQFF
TRBV10-3,-,-,TRBJ2-3,TGTGCCATATATTCACAGGACACAGATACGCAGTATTTT,CAIYSQDTDTQYF
TRBV5-6,-,-,TRBJ2-7,TGTGCCAGCAGCTTAGGAGGGACGGACGAGCAGTACTTC,CASSLGGTDEQYF
TRBV28,-,-,TRBJ1-2,TGTGCCAGCACAGAGGGCCAGAACTATGGCTACACCTTC,CASTEGQNYGYTF
TRBV7-9,-,TRBD1,TRBJ1-6,TGTGCCAGCAGCCCGGGGACAGGCGAGGACTATAATTCACCCCTCCACTTT,CASSPGTGEDYNSPLHF
TRBV4-3,once,-,TRBJ1-5,TGCGCCAGCAGCCAAGCTATCACAGGGATCCTTAATCAGCCCCAGCATTTT,CASSQAITGILNQPQHF
TRBV30,-,TRBD1,TRBJ2-7,TGTGCTACGACAGGGGACACCTACGAGCAGTACTTC,CATTGDTYEQYF
TRBV5-5,-,-,TRBJ1-4,TGTGCCAGCAGCTCCCATCTAACTGAAGTCGGTGAAAAACTGTTTTTT,CASSSHLTEVGEKLFF
TRBV5-4,-,TRBD1,TRBJ2-7,TGTGCCAGCAGCACGGACAGGGGGCCCGTCTACGAGCAGTACTTC,CASSTDRGPVYEQYF
TRBV4-3,once,-,TRBJ2-5,TGCGCCAGCAGCCAAGAAATTGCGGTGAGGGAGACCCAGTACTTC,CASSQEIAVRETQYF
TRBV28,-,-,TRBJ2-7,TGTGCCAGCAGTTCTCCGGGACTGGGCTCCTACGAGCAGTACTTC,CASSSPGLGSYEQYF
TRBV4-1,once,TRBD1,TRBJ2-1,TGCGCCAGCAGCCAAGGAGGACAGGTCAATGAGCAGTTCTTC,CASSQGGQVNEQFF
TRBV28,-,TRBD1,TRBJ2-5,TGTGCCAGCAGTATCTGGACAGGGCAGGGAGAGACCCAGTACTTC,CASSIWTGQGETQYF
TRBV9,-,TRBD1,TRBJ2-7,TGTGCCAGCAGCGCAAAACAGGGGGCGAGAAACGAGCAGTACTTC,CASSAKQGARNEQYF
TRBV6-1,-,-,TRBJ2-5,TGTGCCAGCAGGAGCGGGGAGACCCAGTACTTC,CASRSGETQYF
TRBV7-3,-,-,TRBJ1-1,TGTGCCAGCAGCCCCCTAGGAAGATCTGAAGCTTTCTTT,CASSPLGRSEAFF
TRBV7-2,-,TRBD2,TRBJ2-3,TGTGCCAGCAGCCCCTCGGGGGGAGCGGCAGATACGCAGTATTTT,CASSPSGGAADTQYF
TRBV19,once,-,TRBJ2-3,TGTGCCAGTAGTTTGGGGAAGCTAGTGGATACGCAGTATTTT,CASSLGKLVDTQYF
TRBV4-1,-,TRBD1,TRBJ2-5,TGCGCCAGCAGCCACCCGGGACAGGGAGAGACCCAGTACTTC,CASSHPGQGETQYF
TRBV5-5,-,-,TRBJ2-5,TGTGCCAGCAGCCGGACAGAAAAAGAGACCCAGTACTTC,CASSRTEKETQYF
TRBV11-2,-,TRBD1,TRBJ2-5,TGTGCCAGCAGCTTAGATTGGGGGACAGGGGGCAGGGAGACCCAGTACTTC,CASSLDWGTGGRETQYF
TRBV4-3,-,TRBD2,TRBJ2-3,TGCGCCAGCAGCCAATCCGGGACTAGCCCCCTAGATACGCAGTATTTT,CASSQSGTSPLDTQYF
TRBV6-5,-,-,TRBJ2-5,TGTGCCAGCAGTTACGTCGAAGGACCAGAGACCCAGTACTTC,CASSYVEGPETQYF
TRBV5-4,-,-,TRBJ1-1,TGTGCCAGCAGCAACGAAATGAACACTGAAGCTTTCTTT,CASSNEMNTEAFF
TRBV27,-,TRBD1,TRBJ1-5,TGTGCCAGCAGCCAGGGGCAGGGGGCTTTAGGGCGCAATCAGCCCCAGCATTTT,CASSQGQGALGRNQPQHF
TRBV25-1,-,-,TRBJ1-1,TGTGCCAGCAGTGAGGGACAGAACACTGAAGCTTTCTTT,CASSEGQNTEAFF
TRBV6-5,-,TRBD1,TRBJ1-4,TGTGCCAGCAGCAGCCAGGGGGCAACTAATGAAAAACTGTTTTTT,CASSSQGATNEKLFF
TRBV7-9,-,-,TRBJ2-2,TGTGCCAGCAGCTTAACCGGATCGGGGGCCGGGGAGCTGTTTTTT,CASSLTGSGAGELFF